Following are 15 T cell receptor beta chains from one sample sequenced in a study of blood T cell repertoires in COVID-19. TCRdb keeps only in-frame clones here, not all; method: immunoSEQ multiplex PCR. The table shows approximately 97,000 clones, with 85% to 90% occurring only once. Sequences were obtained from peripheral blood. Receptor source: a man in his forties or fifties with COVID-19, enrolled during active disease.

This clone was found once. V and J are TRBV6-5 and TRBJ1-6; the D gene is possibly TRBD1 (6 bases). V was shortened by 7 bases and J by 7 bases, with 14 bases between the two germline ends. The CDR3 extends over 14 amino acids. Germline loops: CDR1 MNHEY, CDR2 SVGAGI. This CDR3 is CASTTGSSNSPLHF. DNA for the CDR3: TGTGCCAGCACGACAGGTTCTAGCAATTCACCCCTCCACTTT.

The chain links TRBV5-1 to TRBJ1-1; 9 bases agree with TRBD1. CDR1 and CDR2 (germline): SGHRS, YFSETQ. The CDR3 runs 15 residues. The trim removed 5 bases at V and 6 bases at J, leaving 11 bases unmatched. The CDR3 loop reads CASSNPQGAEAEAFF. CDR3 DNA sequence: TGCGCCAGCAGTAATCCACAGGGGGCTGAGGCTGAAGCTTTCTTT.

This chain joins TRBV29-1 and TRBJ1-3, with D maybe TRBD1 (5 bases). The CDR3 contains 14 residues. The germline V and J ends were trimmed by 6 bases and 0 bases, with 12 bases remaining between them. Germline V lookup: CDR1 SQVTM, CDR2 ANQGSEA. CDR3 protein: CSVGGELSGNTIYF. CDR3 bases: TGCAGCGTCGGGGGGGAACTCTCTGGAAACACCATATATTTT.

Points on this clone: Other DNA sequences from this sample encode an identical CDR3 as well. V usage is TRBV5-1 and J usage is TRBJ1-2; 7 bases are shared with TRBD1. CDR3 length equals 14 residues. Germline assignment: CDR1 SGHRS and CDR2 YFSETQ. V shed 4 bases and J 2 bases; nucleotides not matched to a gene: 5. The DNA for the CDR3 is TGCGCCAGCAGCCCCGGACAGGCCAACTATGGCTACACCTTC. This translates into CASSPGQANYGYTF.

The CDR3 bases are TGTGCCAGCAGCTTCCGGGTGCAAGATAATGAGCAGTTCTTC. This sequence encodes CASSFRVQDNEQFF. The V gene is TRBV7-3, the J gene TRBJ2-1; D gene unclear. CDR3 length: 14 residues. Looked up from germline, CDR1 is SGHTA and CDR2 is FQGTGA. The V and J ends lost 3 bases and 7 bases respectively, with 13 bases between them.

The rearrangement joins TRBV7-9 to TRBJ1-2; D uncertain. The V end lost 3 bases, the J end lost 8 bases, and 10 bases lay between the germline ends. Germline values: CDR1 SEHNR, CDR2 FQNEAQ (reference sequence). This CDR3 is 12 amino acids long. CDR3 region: CASSFPERGYTF. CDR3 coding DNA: TGTGCCAGCAGCTTTCCTGAGAGAGGCTACACCTTC.

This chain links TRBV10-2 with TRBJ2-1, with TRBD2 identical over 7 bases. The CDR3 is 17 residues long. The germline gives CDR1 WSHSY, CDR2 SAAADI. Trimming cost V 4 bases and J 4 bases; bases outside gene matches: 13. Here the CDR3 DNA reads TGCGCCAGCAGTGGGGGCCCCGGGACTACGGTTTACAATGAGCAGTTCTTC. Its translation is CASSGGPGTTVYNEQFF.

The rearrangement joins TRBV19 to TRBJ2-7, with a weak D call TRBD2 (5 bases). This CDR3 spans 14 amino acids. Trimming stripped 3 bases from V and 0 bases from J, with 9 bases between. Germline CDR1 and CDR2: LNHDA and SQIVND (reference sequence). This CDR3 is CASSIRGFSYEQYF. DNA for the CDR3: TGTGCCAGTAGTATTCGGGGATTCTCCTACGAGCAGTACTTC.

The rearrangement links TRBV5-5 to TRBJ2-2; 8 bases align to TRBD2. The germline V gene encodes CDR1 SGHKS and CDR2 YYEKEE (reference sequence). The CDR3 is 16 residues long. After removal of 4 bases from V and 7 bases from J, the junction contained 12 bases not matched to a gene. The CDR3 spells CASSPRTAGAVGELFF. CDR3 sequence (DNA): TGTGCCAGCAGCCCGAGGACAGCGGGGGCGGTCGGGGAGCTGTTTTTT.

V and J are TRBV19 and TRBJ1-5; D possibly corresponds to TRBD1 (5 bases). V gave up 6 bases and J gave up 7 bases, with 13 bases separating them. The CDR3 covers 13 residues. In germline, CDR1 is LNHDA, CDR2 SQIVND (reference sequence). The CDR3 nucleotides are TGTGCCAGTAGCCGGGGGGGATTGCAGCCCCAGCATTTT. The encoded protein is CASSRGGLQPQHF.

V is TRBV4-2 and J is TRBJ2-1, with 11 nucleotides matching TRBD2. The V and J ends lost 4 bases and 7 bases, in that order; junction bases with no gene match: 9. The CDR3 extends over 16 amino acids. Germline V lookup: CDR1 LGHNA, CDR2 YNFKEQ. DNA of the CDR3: TGTGCCAGCAGCCCCTTTAGCGGGGGGGCTCCAAATGAGCAGTTCTTC. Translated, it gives CASSPFSGGAPNEQFF.

CDR3 loop: CASSTGRLSPLHF. CDR3 bases: TGTGCCAGCAGCACGGGGAGGCTTTCACCCCTCCACTTT. The chain couples TRBV27 to TRBJ1-6; no reliable D call. Germline lookup yields CDR1 MNHEY and CDR2 SMNVEV (reference sequence). This CDR3 region has 13 residues. Trimming removed 6 bases at V and 9 bases at J, with 12 bases between.

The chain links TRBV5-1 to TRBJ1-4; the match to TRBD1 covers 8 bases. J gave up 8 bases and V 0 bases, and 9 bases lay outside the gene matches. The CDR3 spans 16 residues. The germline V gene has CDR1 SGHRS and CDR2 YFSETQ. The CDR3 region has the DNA TGCGCCAGCAGCTTGGTGCTCCGACAGGGGAGCGAAAAACTGTTTTTT. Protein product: CASSLVLRQGSEKLFF.

The CDR3 region is CAEPGYNEQFF. The DNA for the CDR3 is TGTGCCGAACCGGGGTACAATGAGCAGTTCTTC. The gene calls are TRBV9 and TRBJ2-1; D possibly corresponds to TRBD2 (5 bases). Trimming cost V 10 bases and J 4 bases, with 9 bases left between them. CDR3 length: 11 residues. Germline CDR1 SGDLS, CDR2 YYNGEE.

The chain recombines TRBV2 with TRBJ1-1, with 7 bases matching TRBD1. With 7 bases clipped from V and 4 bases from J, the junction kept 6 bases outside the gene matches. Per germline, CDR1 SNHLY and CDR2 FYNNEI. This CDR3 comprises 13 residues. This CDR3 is CASTQGQFTEAFF. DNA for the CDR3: TGTGCCAGCACCCAGGGACAGTTCACTGAAGCTTTCTTT.